This entry lists 27 T cell receptor beta chains sequenced from one sample in a study of blood T cell repertoires in COVID-19. Only in-frame clones appear in the TCRdb table, and some are missing; sequencing was by immunoSEQ multiplex PCR. In the table there are 65,000 to 90,000 clones, about 87% of which are singletons. Sequencing input: peripheral blood. These receptors all come from an elderly woman with acute or convalescent COVID-19.

The chain has TRBV9 and TRBJ2-1; D ambiguous. The CDR3 is 16 residues long. V lost 0 bases, J lost 0 bases, and 10 bases lay in between. The germline V gene encodes CDR1 SGDLS and CDR2 YYNGEE. The CDR3: CASSVAQRRSYNEQFF. CDR3 DNA: TGTGCCAGCAGCGTAGCCCAGCGCCGCTCCTACAATGAGCAGTTCTTC. Full variable domain (missing parts from reference TRBV9 and TRBJ2-1): DSGVTQTPKHLITATGQRVTLRCSPRSGDLSVYWYQQSLDQGLQFLIQYYNGEERAKGNILERFSAQQFPDLHSELNLSSLELGDSALYFCASSVAQRRSYNEQFFGPGTRLTVL.

This chain connects TRBV7-9 to TRBJ1-5; 10 bases are shared with TRBD1. The CDR3 runs to 18 residues. V was clipped by 0 bases and J by 2 bases; unmatched bases: 7. Germline V CDR1 and CDR2: SEHNR, FQNEAQ (reference sequence). The chain's CDR3 is CASSLAASGTGGNQPQHF. CDR3 DNA: TGTGCCAGCAGCTTAGCGGCCTCCGGGACAGGGGGCAATCAGCCCCAGCATTTT.

This clone was seen a few times. V usage is TRBV18 and J usage is TRBJ1-5; D gene ambiguous. CDR1 KGHSH and CDR2 LQKENI come from the germline V gene. This CDR3 is built from 14 residues. V was pared by 6 bases and J by 2 bases, with 11 bases between. CDR3: CASSPNRGNQPQHF. The CDR3 DNA follows: TGTGCCAGCTCCCCTAATCGGGGCAATCAGCCCCAGCATTTT.

This clone has only one observation. This sequence joins TRBV7-2 and TRBJ2-1; 8 nucleotides line up with TRBD1. From germline, CDR1 is SGHTA and CDR2 FQGNSA. V gave up 2 bases and J gave up 5 bases; unmatched junction bases: 5. The CDR3 is 15 amino acids. The CDR3 DNA reads as TGTGCCAGCAGCTTACGTCAGGGGGCAGACAATGAGCAGTTCTTC. As protein: CASSLRQGADNEQFF.

Concerning this clone: In the same sample, other DNA sequences code for this CDR3. The chain joins TRBV29-1 to TRBJ1-2, with D tentatively TRBD1 (6 bases). The CDR3 spans 13 residues. Germline CDR1 reads SQVTM; CDR2 reads ANQGSEA. V dropped 2 bases and J dropped 2 bases, with 9 bases sitting between them. CDR3 loop: CSVESGANYGYTF. The CDR3 coding sequence is TGCAGCGTTGAATCAGGGGCCAACTATGGCTACACCTTC. The full variable domain, in which reference TRBV29-1 and TRBJ1-2 provide the parts outside the CDR3, is SAVISQKPSRDICQRGTSLTIQCQVDSQVTMMFWYRQQPGQSLTLIATANQGSEATYESGFVIDKFPISRPNLTFSTLTVSNMSPEDSSIYLCSVESGANYGYTFGSGTRLTVV.

The V and J genes are TRBV3-1 (or the pseudogene TRBV3-2) and TRBJ2-2; 16 bases fit TRBD2. The CDR3 totals 18 residues. Looked up from germline, CDR1 is LGHDT and CDR2 is YNNKEL (reference sequence). The trim removed 5 bases at V and 2 bases at J, leaving 5 bases unmatched. In DNA, the CDR3 is TGTGCCAGCAGCTCGGGACTAGCGGGAGGGCCTAACACCGGGGAGCTGTTTTTT. Translation: CASSSGLAGGPNTGELFF.

The gene calls are TRBV6-5 and TRBJ1-4; possible D gene TRBD1, 6 bases. CDR3 length: 15 residues. V gave up 6 bases and J gave up 0 bases, with 11 bases separating them. The germline V gene has CDR1 MNHEY and CDR2 SVGAGI. CDR3 loop: CASRRTVATNEKLFF. The CDR3 nucleotides are TGTGCCAGCAGGCGGACAGTTGCAACTAATGAAAAACTGTTTTTT.

The chain employs TRBV4-1 and TRBJ2-3, with D perhaps TRBD1 (5 bases). V lost 0 bases and J 0 bases, leaving 19 bases between the germline ends. The CDR3 has 19 amino acids. From germline, CDR1 is MGHRA and CDR2 YSYEKL. The CDR3 bases are TGCGCCAGCAGCCAAGACTTGGCCCGAATCAGGGTCAGCACAGATACGCAGTATTTT. Amino acids: CASSQDLARIRVSTDTQYF.

The V gene is TRBV7-6, the J gene TRBJ2-1; 7 nucleotides match TRBD2. The V segment lost 1 base and the J segment 1 base; nucleotides outside the gene matches: 1. The length of the CDR3 is 15 residues. Germline V gives CDR1 SGHVS, CDR2 FNYEAQ. The CDR3 DNA is TGTGCCAGCAGCTTAGTGGGGGGGTCCTACAATGAGCAGTTCTTC. Its protein is CASSLVGGSYNEQFF.

This clone occurred once. The chain has TRBV7-6 and TRBJ2-7; 7 bases align to TRBD1. This CDR3 contains 14 residues. Unmatched junction bases numbered 6, after V lost 2 bases and J lost 5 bases. The germline CDR1 and CDR2 sequences are SGHVS and FNYEAQ. In DNA, the CDR3 is TGTGCCAGCAGCTTACGGGACAGCGGCCACGAGCAGTACTTC. Protein product: CASSLRDSGHEQYF.

The genes are TRBV5-1 and TRBJ1-6, with a tentative D call TRBD1 (5 bases). V lost 3 bases and J 6 bases, leaving 16 bases between the germline ends. Germline V gives CDR1 SGHRS, CDR2 YFSETQ. The CDR3 contains 16 residues. CDR3 nucleotides: TGCGCCAGCAGCTCCCAGGGAAACGCTTTTAATTCACCCCTCCACTTT. Translation gives CASSSQGNAFNSPLHF.

The gene calls are TRBV30 and TRBJ1-5; TRBD1 agrees at 7 bases. The CDR3 has 14 amino acids. With 5 bases clipped from V and 6 bases from J, the junction kept 10 bases outside the gene matches. The V gene's germline CDR1 is GTSNPN and CDR2 SVGIG (reference sequence). CDR3 DNA: TGTGCCTGGTCAGGGACAGATCAGGGTCAGCCCCAGCATTTT. This codes for CAWSGTDQGQPQHF.

J is TRBJ1-2 and V is TRBV29-1; D is unclear. This CDR3 contains 14 residues. Trimming pared 6 bases from V and 8 bases from J, leaving 22 bases between. Germline V CDR1 and CDR2: SQVTM, ANQGSEA. Written as DNA, the CDR3 is TGCAGCGTGCCCTCTCGGACTGGTCCGGGGGGCTACACCTTC. The encoded protein is CSVPSRTGPGGYTF.

CDR3 DNA sequence: TGTGCTAGTGGTCCGGGGACAGCCTACGAGCAGTACTTC. Its translation: CASGPGTAYEQYF. V is TRBV12-5 and J is TRBJ2-7; 7 nucleotides align to TRBD1. J gave up 2 bases and V 5 bases, and 3 bases lay outside the gene matches. The CDR3 is 13 amino acids. The germline CDR1 and CDR2 sequences are LGHNT and FRNRAP.

The chain employs TRBV7-2 and TRBJ1-5; D may be TRBD1 (6 bases). CDR3 length: 14 residues. CDR1 is SGHTA, CDR2 FQGNSA, per germline. The ends were cut back, 3 bases at V and 7 bases at J, with 13 bases in the middle. CDR3 nucleotide sequence: TGTGCCAGCAGCTTTTCAGGGGTTGGACAGCCCCAGCATTTT. It is translated as CASSFSGVGQPQHF.

This clone has a single count. The CDR3 protein is CASSQDRGGGADTQYF. The CDR3 region has the DNA TGCGCCAGCAGCCAAGATCGGGGCGGGGGGGCCGATACGCAGTATTTT. This chain links TRBV4-3 with TRBJ2-3; 9 bases align to TRBD2. Trimming removed 0 bases from V and 6 bases from J; junction bases left unmatched: 7. The CDR3 totals 16 residues. The germline V gene has CDR1 LGHNA and CDR2 YSLEER.

This rearrangement joins TRBV5-8 to TRBJ1-5, with D maybe TRBD1 (5 bases). Between the trimmed V and J ends, which lost 0 bases and 1 base, there was a span of 11 bases. This CDR3 spans 16 amino acids. Germline assignment: CDR1 SGHTS and CDR2 YDEGEE. The CDR3 nucleotides read TGTGCCAGCAGCTTGGCGGAAGGGGCGAGCAATCAGCCCCAGCATTTT. Encoded protein: CASSLAEGASNQPQHF.

The chain links TRBV13 to TRBJ2-4, with a tentative D call TRBD2 (5 bases). Looked up from germline, CDR1 is PRHDT and CDR2 is FYEKMQ (reference sequence). The CDR3 is 16 residues long. Deletions cut 5 bases from V and 6 bases from J, with 20 bases between. CDR3 sequence reads: CASSQRTPQGLNIQYF. For the CDR3, the DNA is TGTGCCAGCAGCCAACGGACTCCCCAAGGATTAAACATTCAGTACTTC.

The chain recombines TRBV6-5 with TRBJ2-7, with TRBD1 matching over 11 bases. V trimming: 7 bases; J trimming: 5 bases; junction bases outside the gene matches: 4. CDR3 length: 13 amino acids. Germline loops: CDR1 MNHEY, CDR2 SVGAGI. The CDR3 is CASNRDRGDEQYF. The CDR3 nucleotides read TGTGCCAGCAACCGGGACAGGGGGGACGAGCAGTACTTC.

The chain couples TRBV30 to TRBJ2-7; 7 positions match TRBD2. The J segment lost 2 bases and the V segment lost 5 bases, leaving 6 bases of the junction unmatched. From germline, CDR1 is GTSNPN and CDR2 SVGIG (reference sequence). The CDR3 loop spans 13 amino acids. CDR3 protein: CAWGPGLPYEQYF. CDR3 nucleotide sequence: TGTGCCTGGGGCCCGGGACTACCCTACGAGCAGTACTTC.

The chain uses TRBV6-6 and TRBJ1-1; D perhaps matches TRBD1 (6 bases). CDR3 length: 13 residues. Trimming cost V 6 bases and J 1 base, with 9 bases left between them. CDR1 and CDR2 from the germline V gene are MNHNY and SVGAGI (reference sequence). CDR3 amino acids: CASRGGQNTEAFF. In DNA form, the CDR3 reads TGTGCCAGCAGAGGGGGACAGAACACTGAAGCTTTCTTT.

This clone was seen a handful of times. This sequence joins TRBV9 and TRBJ1-1; D remains ambiguous. Germline V gene lookup returns CDR1 SGDLS and CDR2 YYNGEE. Trimming pared 0 bases from V and 2 bases from J, leaving 8 bases between. The CDR3 sequence is 14 residues long. CDR3 region: CASSVAQINTEAFF. The DNA of the CDR3 is TGTGCCAGCAGCGTAGCCCAGATAAACACTGAAGCTTTCTTT.

The chain is built from TRBV25-1 and TRBJ2-2; TRBD2 aligns across 11 bases. Per germline, CDR1 MGHDK and CDR2 SYGVNS. This CDR3 comprises 16 residues. Losses at the gene ends were 4 bases for V and 4 bases for J; bases not matched to a gene: 5. The CDR3 DNA sequence: TGTGCCAGCAGTGGCGGGACTAGCGGAACCACCGGGGAGCTGTTTTTT. This gives the protein CASSGGTSGTTGELFF.

V and J are TRBV19 and TRBJ1-1, with D maybe TRBD1 (6 bases). The germline V gene has CDR1 LNHDA and CDR2 SQIVND (reference sequence). The CDR3 is 16 residues long. Trimming removed 5 bases at V and 5 bases at J, with 21 bases between. CDR3: CASSYPMGAGETEAFF. As DNA, the CDR3 is TGTGCCAGTAGTTACCCCATGGGGGCAGGTGAGACTGAAGCTTTCTTT.

This chain uses TRBV19 with TRBJ1-2, with 7 bases fitting TRBD1. The CDR3 consists of 14 residues. J lost 2 bases, V lost 6 bases, and 6 bases had no gene match. Germline CDR1 reads LNHDA; CDR2 reads SQIVND (reference sequence). The CDR3 region is CASSPGTVNYGYTF. DNA for the CDR3: TGTGCCAGTAGCCCCGGGACAGTCAACTATGGCTACACCTTC. The variable domain in full, completed from reference TRBV19 and TRBJ1-2, reads DGGITQSPKYLFRKEGQNVTLSCEQNLNHDAMYWYRQDPGQGLRLIYYSQIVNDFQKGDIAEGYSVSREKKESFPLTVTSAQKNPTAFYLCASSPGTVNYGYTFGSGTRLTVV.

This chain connects TRBV2 to TRBJ1-1, with D perhaps TRBD1 (6 bases). The CDR3 contains 14 residues. Germline lookup yields CDR1 SNHLY and CDR2 FYNNEI. Trimming cost V 7 bases and J 1 base, with 13 bases left between them. CDR3 residues: CASKMGHTNTEAFF. For the CDR3, the DNA is TGTGCCAGCAAGATGGGACACACGAACACTGAAGCTTTCTTT.

In DNA form, the CDR3 reads TGTGCCAGCAGTTACTCAGGGACTGGCTCCTACGAGCAGTACTTC. This translates into CASSYSGTGSYEQYF. V gene TRBV6-5 combines with J gene TRBJ2-7, with TRBD2 as a possible D gene (6 bases). The germline CDR1 and CDR2 sequences are MNHEY and SVGAGI. V dropped 0 bases and J dropped 0 bases, with 9 bases sitting between them. The CDR3 sequence is 15 residues long.